This T cell receptor beta chain was observed in a study of T-cell reconstitution after alpha-beta-depleted transplantation in children. The CDR3 spans 13 residues. V trimming: 9 bases; J trimming: 6 bases; junction bases outside the gene matches: 6. Using unique molecular identifiers, the investigators prepared the TCRbeta library. MiXCR, applied by TCRdb to the PCR reads, yields one record per CDR3 protein. The sample records fewer than 400,000 distinct CDR3 sequences, about a fifth being singletons. This TCR was sampled from a human donor who donated a stem cell graft to a child with acute myeloid leukemia. The sample was PBMCs from the stem cell graft donor, taken from the stem cell graft. This chain uses TRBV12-3 or TRBV12-4 with TRBJ2-2, with TRBD1 identical over 8 bases. This CDR3 reads CASTDREAGELFF. The CDR3 DNA reads as TGTGCCAGTACGGACAGGGAGGCCGGGGAGCTGTTTTTT.